Below are 19 T cell receptor delta chains sequenced from a single sample in a study of gamma-delta T cells after stem cell transplantation. TCRdb processed the RT-PCR reads again with the CATT caller. This repertoire shows more than 1,400 delta-chain clones, about 49% found once; its top ten account for roughly 52%. The specimen sequenced was gamma-delta T cells. All receptors come from a human donor. It is not recorded whose cells these are; they may come from a transplant donor.

This clone appeared a single time. The protein recorded in TCRdb matches a much larger clone and deviates from this DNA's translation at residue 10, suggesting a read error; the protein here is obtained by translating the DNA. The chain carries TRDV1 and TRDJ1; 8 bases fit TRDD3. This CDR3 is 17 amino acids long. From germline, CDR1 is TSWWSYY and CDR2 QGS. The trim removed 2 bases at V and 0 bases at J, leaving 8 bases unmatched. CDR3 DNA sequence: TGTGCTCTTGGGGAATTGCCTGGGGGACATTACACCGATAAACTCATCTTT. This translates into CALGELPGGHYTDKLIF.

On this clone itself: Since a far larger clone is one base different, this is likely a read error. Within the sample, other DNA sequences also encode this same CDR3. The chain couples TRDV3 to TRDJ1, with 9 bases aligning to TRDD2. Germline CDR1 reads TVYSNPD; CDR2 reads GDNSRS (reference sequence). V shed 0 bases and J 2 bases; nucleotides not matched to a gene: 25. The CDR3 consists of 21 residues. CDR3 in DNA: TGTGCCTTTAGTTACCTTCCTACATCGTCTCTGGGGGTCCTTGTTACCGATAAACTCATCTTT. This gives the protein CAFSYLPTSSLGVLVTDKLIF.

By sample share, this clone is medium-sized (0.01 to 0.1%). The J gene is TRDJ1, the V gene TRAV29/DV5, with no clear D. This CDR3 comprises 18 residues. V dropped 5 bases and J dropped 2 bases, with 28 bases sitting between them. Germline assignment: CDR1 NSMFDY and CDR2 ISSIKDK. In DNA, the CDR3 is TGTGCAGCTACCGAAAGGGCGGCCTATGGCTCACCAACCGATAAACTCATCTTT. It translates to CAATERAAYGSPTDKLIF.

By its share, this clone is large. The rearrangement joins TRDV2 to TRDJ1, with D tentatively TRDD3 (6 bases). V shed 2 bases and J shed 5 bases, with 14 bases lying between them. CDR1 GEAIGNYY and CDR2 EKD come from the germline V gene. The CDR3 consists of 14 residues. CDR3 nucleotides: TGTGCCTGTGACATCGGGTACTGGGAGGATAAACTCATCTTT. Residues: CACDIGYWEDKLIF.

This clone is termed large. Additional DNA sequences in this sample encode the identical CDR3. The V call is TRDV2, the J call TRDJ1; 12 nucleotides match TRDD3. V trimming: 0 bases; J trimming: 0 bases; junction bases outside the gene matches: 19. From germline, CDR1 is GEAIGNYY and CDR2 EKD. There are 22 residues in the CDR3. The DNA of the CDR3 is TGTGCCTGTGACACCTTGTCGAACTGGGGGATACAAAGTTCCCCCTACACCGATAAACTCATCTTT. This sequence encodes CACDTLSNWGIQSSPYTDKLIF.

In the case of this clone: A read error is possible here, since a much larger clone lies one base away. This sample includes further DNA sequences coding for the same CDR3. This rearrangement joins TRDV1 to TRDJ1; 8 positions agree with TRDD3. The CDR3 loop spans 19 amino acids. Germline V gene lookup returns CDR1 TSWWSYY and CDR2 QGS. The CDR3 loop is CALGELRPYWGPYTDKLIF. CDR3 sequence (DNA): TGTGCTCTCGGGGAACTACGGCCGTACTGGGGGCCTTATACCGATAAACTCATCTTT.

This clone was observed once. The chain carries TRDV1 and TRDJ1; 11 bases match TRDD3. Germline loops: CDR1 TSWWSYY, CDR2 QGS. The CDR3 runs to 21 residues. The junction had 15 bases not matched to a gene; V was cut back by 0 bases and J by 0 bases. The CDR3 here is CALGELLLGDIRMGYTDKLIF. CDR3 DNA sequence: TGTGCTCTTGGGGAACTCTTACTGGGGGATATCCGTATGGGATACACCGATAAACTCATCTTT.

As concerns this clone: TCRdb attributes to this sequence the protein of a much larger clone, which differs from the DNA translation at residue 3; a read error is likely, and the protein displayed is translated from the DNA. J is TRDJ1 and V is TRDV3; tentative D call: TRDD3 (5 bases). Between the trimmed V and J ends, which lost 4 bases and 2 bases, there was a span of 14 bases. The germline V gene encodes CDR1 TVYSNPD and CDR2 GDNSRS (reference sequence). CDR3 size: 13 residues. CDR3 amino acids: CAYGTGGTDKLIF. CDR3 nucleotides: TGTGCCTACGGTACTGGAGGTACCGATAAACTCATCTTT.

About this clone: This probably arose from a read error, given a far larger clone one base away. V gene TRDV2 combines with J gene TRDJ3; the D is unclear. V dropped 3 bases and J dropped 1 base, with 18 bases sitting between them. The CDR3 runs to 19 residues. Germline-derived CDR1 and CDR2 are GEAIGNYY and EKD. CDR3: CACDSIQGRGSWDTRQMFF. The CDR3 nucleotides read TGTGCCTGTGACTCGATTCAAGGAAGGGGTTCCTGGGACACCCGACAGATGTTTTTC.

This clone was counted only a few times. The J gene is TRDJ1, the V gene TRDV1; D is unresolved. V was cut by 1 base and J by 0 bases, with 12 bases left in between. CDR3 length equals 16 residues. CDR1 and CDR2 from the germline V gene are TSWWSYY and QGS. CDR3 nucleotides: TGTGCTCTTGGGGAACCTATGTACCCATACACCGATAAACTCATCTTT. It yields the protein CALGEPMYPYTDKLIF.

In regard to this clone: This sequence is one base from a far larger clone and is likely a read error. The chain couples TRDV2 to TRDJ3; D perhaps matches TRDD3 (6 bases). In germline, CDR1 is GEAIGNYY, CDR2 EKD. The CDR3 is 19 residues long. The CDR3 DNA reads TGTGCCTGTGACACCGCGGGGATTCTGGGCTCCCGGGACACCCGACAGATGTTTTTC. Translation gives CACDTAGILGSRDTRQMFF.

By its share, this clone is medium-sized. V is TRDV2 and J is TRDJ1; the D gene is possibly TRDD3 (5 bases). The germline V and J ends were trimmed by 0 bases and 7 bases, with 38 bases remaining between them. The CDR3 totals 22 residues. Germline loops: CDR1 GEAIGNYY, CDR2 EKD. The DNA of the CDR3 is TGTGCCTGTGACACCGTAATTTCGGGGGCGCTGGACCCCCCCCCGCGACCCCTTAAACTCATCTTT. It encodes CACDTVISGALDPPPRPLKLIF.

By frequency in the sample, this clone is medium-sized. V is TRDV1 and J is TRDJ1, with D tentatively TRDD3 (7 bases). V dropped 4 bases and J dropped 1 base, with 28 bases sitting between them. CDR3 length equals 20 residues. Germline-derived CDR1 and CDR2 are TSWWSYY and QGS. CDR3 sequence (DNA): TGTGCTCTTGGGGGCCTTCCGCCGGAACCACTGGGGATGGGCACCGATAAACTCATCTTT. It is translated as CALGGLPPEPLGMGTDKLIF.

A note on this clone: A clone one base away is much larger, so this may be a read error. The sample contains more than one DNA sequence encoding this CDR3. The chain is built from TRAV29/DV5 and TRDJ1; TRDD3 matches at 11 bases. The CDR3 covers 19 residues. Germline V gene sequence: CDR1 NSMFDY, CDR2 ISSIKDK. The CDR3 spells CAASASYVLGDKYTDKLIF. CDR3 sequence (DNA): TGTGCAGCAAGCGCCTCCTACGTACTGGGGGATAAATACACCGATAAGCTCATCTTT.

Comments on this clone: A far larger clone lies a single base away; this is likely a read error. V gene TRDV1 combines with J gene TRDJ1, with 13 bases identical to TRDD3. V was pared by 5 bases and J by 3 bases, with 21 bases of the junction left unmatched. The length of the CDR3 is 21 residues. CDR1 and CDR2 from the germline V gene are TSWWSYY and QGS. In nucleotides, the CDR3 is TGTGCTCTTGGGTCCTTTTGGCCCCCGACTGGGGGATACGCGAGGCCCGATAAACTCATCTTT. Translating it yields CALGSFWPPTGGYARPDKLIF.

Concerning this clone itself: A read error is the likely source, as a far larger clone sits one nucleotide away. J is TRDJ1 and V is TRDV2, with D perhaps TRDD3 (6 bases). The V end was cut by 0 bases, the J end by 2 bases, with 24 bases between. Germline CDR1 is GEAIGNYY and CDR2 is EKD. The CDR3 is 19 amino acids. The CDR3 region is CACDTGFLRRYADTDKLIF. For the CDR3, the DNA is TGTGCCTGTGACACCGGCTTCTTAAGGAGATACGCGGATACCGATAAACTCATCTTT.

Only a few counts were recorded for this clone. A far more abundant clone sits one base away, making this likely a read error. J is TRDJ1 and V is TRDV1; 9 bases are a match to TRDD3. Germline V gene sequence: CDR1 TSWWSYY, CDR2 QGS. The CDR3 has 24 residues. Here the CDR3 DNA reads TGTGCTCTTGGGGACTTTCCTACGAACATACCTATACTGGGGGAGATCAGGTACACCGATAAACCCATCTTT. The encoded protein is CALGDFPTNIPILGEIRYTDKPIF.

Turning to this clone: A read error is the likely source, as a far larger clone sits one nucleotide away. The chain employs TRDV2 and TRDJ1; a weak D match, TRDD3 (6 bases). Per the germline V gene, CDR1 is GEAIGNYY and CDR2 is EKD. CDR3 length equals 14 residues. V lost 5 bases, J lost 5 bases, and 17 bases lay in between. The CDR3 coding sequence is TGTGCCTGTGGCATCGGGTACTGGGAGGATAAACTCATCTTT. As protein: CACGIGYWEDKLIF.

As to this clone: A much bigger clone sits one base away, suggesting this may be a read error. The chain is built from TRDV1 and TRDJ1, with 10 bases lining up with TRDD3. The CDR3 loop spans 23 amino acids. The germline V gene has CDR1 TSWWSYY and CDR2 QGS. CDR3 in amino acids: CALGEFPNPGGGGYSRYTNKLIF. Here the CDR3 DNA reads TGTGCTCTTGGGGAATTCCCCAATCCAGGGGGTGGGGGATACTCCCGCTACACCAATAAACTCATCTTT.